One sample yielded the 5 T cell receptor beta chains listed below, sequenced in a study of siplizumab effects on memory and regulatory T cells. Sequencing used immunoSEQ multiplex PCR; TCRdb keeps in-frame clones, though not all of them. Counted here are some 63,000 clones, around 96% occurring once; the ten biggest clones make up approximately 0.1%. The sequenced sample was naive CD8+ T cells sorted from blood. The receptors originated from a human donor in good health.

This CDR3 is CASSFQGGGEKLFF. CDR3 DNA: TGTGCCAGCAGCTTCCAGGGGGGAGGTGAAAAACTGTTTTTT. The chain recombines TRBV5-4 with TRBJ1-4, with TRBD1 identical over 7 bases. The germline V gene encodes CDR1 SGHNT and CDR2 YYREEE (reference sequence). The CDR3 is made up of 14 amino acids. The V gene end was trimmed by 2 bases and the J gene end by 7 bases; junction bases not matched to a gene: 5.

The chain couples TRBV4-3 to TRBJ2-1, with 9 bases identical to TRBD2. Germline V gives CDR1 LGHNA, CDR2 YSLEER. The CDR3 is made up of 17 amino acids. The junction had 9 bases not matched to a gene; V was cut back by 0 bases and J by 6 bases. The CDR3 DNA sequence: TGCGCCAGCAGCCAAGATTACGCGGGGGGGCTTTTCAATGAGCAGTTCTTC. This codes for CASSQDYAGGLFNEQFF.

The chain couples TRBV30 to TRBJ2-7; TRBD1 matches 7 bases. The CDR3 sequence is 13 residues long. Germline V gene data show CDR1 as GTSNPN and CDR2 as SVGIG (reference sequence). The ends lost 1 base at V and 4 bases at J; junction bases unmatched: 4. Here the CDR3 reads CAWSGTGPYEQYF. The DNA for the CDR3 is TGTGCCTGGAGTGGGACAGGACCTTACGAGCAGTACTTC.

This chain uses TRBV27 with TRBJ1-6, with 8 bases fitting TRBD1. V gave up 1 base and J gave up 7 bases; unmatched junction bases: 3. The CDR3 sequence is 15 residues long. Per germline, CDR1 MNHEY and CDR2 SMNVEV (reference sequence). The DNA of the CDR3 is TGTGCCAGCAGTTTATTGTCAGGGGGCAATTCACCCCTCCACTTT. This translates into CASSLLSGGNSPLHF.

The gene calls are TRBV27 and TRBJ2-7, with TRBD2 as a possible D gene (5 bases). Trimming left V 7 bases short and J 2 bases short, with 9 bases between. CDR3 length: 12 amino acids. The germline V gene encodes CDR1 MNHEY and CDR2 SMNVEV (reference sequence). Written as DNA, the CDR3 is TGTGCCAGCATAGGAGGTCCCTACGAGCAGTACTTC. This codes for CASIGGPYEQYF.